A selection of T cell receptor beta chains follows, all from one sample in a study of CD8 T cells in Susac syndrome. One entry per CDR3 protein results from TCRdb running MiXCR on the immunoSEQ multiplex PCR reads. In the table there are some 100,000 distinct CDR3 sequences, roughly 95% of which are singletons. The specimen sequenced was CD4+ T cells from PBMCs. The receptors derive from a human donor in good health. The CDR3 runs from the conserved cysteine through the conserved F or W. A D gene is named only where the DNA matches it firmly. Clone size is shown for a subset of rows, as once, few, many or a class of expanded clone.

V gene	J gene	D gene	clone size	CDR3 protein	CDR3 DNA
TRBV12-3/TRBV12-4	TRBJ2-5	-	-	CASGRQSVGTQYF	TGTGCCAGCGGGAGACAGTCAGTGGGGACCCAGTACTTC
TRBV2	TRBJ2-7	TRBD1	-	CASRGQGAYEQYF	TGTGCCAGCAGGGGACAGGGCGCCTACGAGCAGTACTTC
TRBV6-1	TRBJ2-7	TRBD1	-	CASLDRGLDEQYF	TGTGCCAGTTTGGACAGGGGGCTAGACGAGCAGTACTTC
TRBV7-9	TRBJ2-7	-	-	CALPSREEHEQYF	TGTGCCCTCCCGAGCAGGGAAGAGCACGAGCAGTACTTC
TRBV2	TRBJ2-7	TRBD2	-	CASSLGTSGTKEQYF	TGTGCCAGCAGTCTAGGGACTAGCGGTACAAAGGAGCAGTACTTC
TRBV6-5	TRBJ2-7	-	-	CASSTLGSVEQYF	TGTGCCAGCAGTACCCTGGGGAGCGTCGAGCAGTACTTC
TRBV10-3	TRBJ2-5	-	-	CAIRKHQQETQYF	TGTGCCATCAGGAAACATCAGCAAGAGACCCAGTACTTC
TRBV7-8	TRBJ2-2	TRBD2	-	CADGLAGNTGELFF	TGTGCAGACGGACTAGCGGGGAACACCGGGGAGCTGTTTTTT
TRBV2	TRBJ2-7	TRBD1	once	CASSTPGGRYEQYF	TGTGCCAGCAGCACCCCAGGGGGCCGGTACGAGCAGTACTTC
TRBV27	TRBJ1-4	TRBD1	-	CASSKGTGGYNEKLFF	TGTGCCAGCAGCAAGGGGACAGGGGGCTATAATGAAAAACTGTTTTTT
TRBV10-2	TRBJ2-3	TRBD2	once	CASSDQGLAGGSSQYF	TGCGCCAGCAGTGACCAAGGACTAGCGGGGGGATCGTCGCAGTATTTT
TRBV20-1	TRBJ2-1	-	-	CSASQRGPDEQFF	TGCAGTGCTTCCCAACGGGGGCCGGATGAGCAGTTCTTC
TRBV12-3/TRBV12-4	TRBJ1-2	-	-	CASTRTDYGYTF	TGTGCCAGCACCCGGACAGATTATGGCTACACCTTC
TRBV29-1	TRBJ2-7	-	-	CSATGTLYEQYF	TGCAGCGCAACCGGGACACTCTACGAGCAGTACTTC
TRBV28	TRBJ2-5	TRBD2	-	CASSKIAGGRTQYF	TGTGCCAGCAGTAAGATAGCGGGGGGCCGGACCCAGTACTTC
TRBV3-1	TRBJ2-3	-	-	CASSQESGRDTQYF	TGTGCCAGCAGCCAAGAAAGTGGTAGAGATACGCAGTATTTT